This TCR beta chain originates from a study of blood T cell repertoires in COVID-19. This CDR3 contains 14 residues. The germline V gene has CDR1 WNHNN and CDR2 SYGVQD (reference sequence). V lost 3 bases to trimming and J lost 7 bases; unmatched junction nucleotides: 6. The protocol was immunoSEQ multiplex PCR, while the TCRdb copy is restricted to in-frame clones and leaves out a portion. The data show 300,000 to 350,000 clones, 90% seen once. The receptor was derived from a woman between 18 and 29 years old with acute COVID-19. Sequencing was done on a sample of PBMCs or T cells enriched from blood (not recorded which). This chain links TRBV10-1 with TRBJ2-1, with 7 nucleotides matching TRBD2. CDR3 in DNA: TGCGCCAGCAGTGATGGACTAGAGGTAAATGAGCAGTTCTTC. It translates to CASSDGLEVNEQFF.